The 11 T cell receptor beta chains below were found in one sample sequenced in a study of blood T cell repertoires in COVID-19. The protocol was immunoSEQ multiplex PCR, while the TCRdb copy is restricted to in-frame clones and leaves out a portion. Among 500,000 or so clones listed, around 90% were seen once. Sequences were obtained from PBMCs or T cells enriched from blood (not recorded which). Receptors were obtained from a woman aged 18 to 35 who had recovered from COVID-19.

The chain joins TRBV30 to TRBJ1-6; tentative D call: TRBD1 (5 bases). CDR3 length: 13 amino acids. Trimming stripped 3 bases from V and 10 bases from J, with 13 bases between. CDR1 and CDR2 from the germline V gene are GTSNPN and SVGIG (reference sequence). CDR3 protein: CAWSAGPQSPLHF. The DNA of the CDR3 is TGTGCCTGGAGCGCAGGGCCACAATCACCCCTCCACTTT.

The V gene is TRBV7-8, the J gene TRBJ1-1; weak D call: TRBD1 (6 bases). CDR1 is SGHVS, CDR2 FQNEAQ, per germline. V was shortened by 1 base and J by 3 bases, with 12 bases between the two germline ends. The CDR3 is 15 residues long. In DNA form, the CDR3 reads TGTGCCAGCAGCTTAGTGGGGGCCGCGGACACTGAAGCTTTCTTT. Its translation: CASSLVGAADTEAFF.

A word on this clone: This sample includes further DNA sequences coding for the same CDR3. The V gene is TRBV9, the J gene TRBJ1-1; D is ambiguous. This CDR3 is built from 13 residues. The germline V gene has CDR1 SGDLS and CDR2 YYNGEE. The V end was cut by 1 base, the J end by 4 bases, with 8 bases between. For the CDR3, the DNA is TGTGCCAGCAGCGTAAGCGGCCTCACTGAAGCTTTCTTT. It yields the protein CASSVSGLTEAFF.

The chain joins TRBV2 to TRBJ2-7, with D tentatively TRBD1 (6 bases). The CDR3 is 14 residues long. Germline V CDR1 and CDR2: SNHLY, FYNNEI. The ends were cut back, 2 bases at V and 10 bases at J, with 18 bases in the middle. CDR3 amino acids: CASSEIPGVTSQYF. The CDR3 region has the DNA TGTGCCAGCAGTGAAATCCCAGGGGTGACCTCTCAGTACTTC.

V usage is TRBV19 and J usage is TRBJ2-1; 7 nucleotides line up with TRBD2. The CDR3 is 17 amino acids. Losses at the gene ends were 4 bases for V and 3 bases for J; bases not matched to a gene: 12. The germline V gene encodes CDR1 LNHDA and CDR2 SQIVND (reference sequence). CDR3 residues: CASSTYSPGGIYNEQFF. In DNA, the CDR3 is TGTGCCAGTAGTACGTACTCCCCCGGGGGGATCTACAATGAGCAGTTCTTC.

V usage is TRBV2 and J usage is TRBJ2-1; TRBD2 matches at 8 bases. This CDR3 is 17 amino acids long. V lost 2 bases, J lost 2 bases, and 8 bases stayed unmatched. The germline gives CDR1 SNHLY, CDR2 FYNNEI. The DNA of the CDR3 is TGTGCCAGCAGTGAATTCTTGGCGGGGGGCACCTACAATGAGCAGTTCTTC. Translation: CASSEFLAGGTYNEQFF. Using reference TRBV2 and TRBJ2-1 for the parts outside the CDR3, the full variable domain is EPEVTQTPSHQVTQMGQEVILRCVPISNHLYFYWYRQILGQKVEFLVSFYNNEISEKSEIFDDQFSVERPDGSNFTLKIRSTKLEDSAMYFCASSEFLAGGTYNEQFFGPGTRLTVL.

Concerning this clone itself: Other DNA variants within this sample encode the same CDR3. The V and J genes are TRBV5-4 and TRBJ2-7; D gene unclear. Germline V gene lookup returns CDR1 SGHNT and CDR2 YYREEE (reference sequence). This CDR3 is built from 12 residues. The ends were cut back, 1 base at V and 4 bases at J, with 6 bases in the middle. In DNA, the CDR3 is TGTGCCAGCAGCTTGTCTCCGTACGAGCAGTACTTC. Translating gives CASSLSPYEQYF.

J is TRBJ2-2 and V is TRBV24-1; TRBD1 matches 8 bases. CDR3 size: 17 residues. The germline CDR1 and CDR2 sequences are KGHDR and SFDVKD. The V gene end was trimmed by 2 bases and the J gene end by 4 bases; junction bases not matched to a gene: 8. Here the CDR3 reads CATSDSRQGLFTGELFF. The CDR3 DNA reads TGTGCCACCAGTGATTCCCGACAGGGGCTTTTCACCGGGGAGCTGTTTTTT.

The chain has TRBV7-2 and TRBJ1-2; TRBD1 matches 8 bases. Germline CDR1 reads SGHTA; CDR2 reads FQGNSA. This CDR3 has 15 residues. The V gene end was trimmed by 2 bases and the J gene end by 7 bases; junction bases not matched to a gene: 9. CDR3 DNA sequence: TGTGCCAGCAGCTTATACGCAGGGGGCAGTGGTGGCTACACCTTC. Its protein product is CASSLYAGGSGGYTF.

The chain has TRBV15 and TRBJ1-5; D is possibly TRBD1 (6 bases). This CDR3 comprises 15 residues. Germline V gives CDR1 LNHNV, CDR2 YYDKDF (reference sequence). V gave up 0 bases and J gave up 5 bases, with 11 bases separating them. The CDR3 sequence is CATSRDPQGYQPQHF. The CDR3 coding sequence is TGTGCCACCAGCAGAGATCCGCAGGGGTATCAGCCCCAGCATTTT.

The chain uses TRBV5-1 and TRBJ1-4; TRBD1 agrees at 7 bases. Per the germline V gene, CDR1 is SGHRS and CDR2 is YFSETQ. The CDR3 consists of 13 residues. After removal of 7 bases from V and 6 bases from J, the junction contained 6 bases not matched to a gene. The CDR3 nucleotides read TGCGCCAGCGCGATGGGGACAGATGAAAAACTGTTTTTT. Translation gives CASAMGTDEKLFF.